The clone carrying this T cell receptor (beta chain) was observed once. No antigen is known for it. Sorted-subset replicate PCRs used 200 ng of genomic DNA. This amount corresponded to some 30,000 T cell genomes. This table comes from immunoSEQ multiplex PCR, and its TCRdb copy is limited to in-frame clones, with some not included. The data hold 2 million to 2.5 million clones, with 90% to 95% observed a single time. This record comes from a study of shared clonotypes between healthy human individuals. Study in general: Three plates were used per donor for CD4 naive, three for CD4 memory, two for CD8 naive and one for CD8 memory.

General observations from the study: Clonotypes shared by all four donors outscored non-shared clonotypes in generation probability. Roughly 5.3% of naive CD4 clonotypes were common to a few donors.

Sample: naive CD4+ T cells from PBMCs. Subset given: CD45RA+ positively selected. The receptor comes from a man aged 18-30 years in good health. Some clones in this sample may be carry-over from other donors' samples.

This CDR3 is CAIGAGYLYNEQFF. Written as DNA, the CDR3 is TGTGCCATCGGGGCCGGGTACCTATACAATGAGCAGTTCTTC. The V gene is TRBV10-3, the J gene TRBJ2-1; tentative D call: TRBD1 (5 bases). Germline V gene data show CDR1 as ENHRY and CDR2 as SYGVKD. V shed 8 bases and J shed 4 bases, with 15 bases lying between them. The CDR3 extends over 14 amino acids.